The clone carrying this TCR beta chain was observed many times. Its matching antigen is unknown. Some clones are missing from TCRdb's copy, which holds only in-frame ones; the method was immunoSEQ multiplex PCR. Listed for the sample are more than 30,000 clones, none seen a single time. This sample is drawn from a study of T cells after posttransplantation cyclophosphamide. The study's findings and limits: Tissue-infiltrating T cells from skin or gut overlapped little with blood T cells.

The germline V and J ends were trimmed by 6 bases and 1 base, with 7 bases remaining between them. Germline V gene data show CDR1 as MDHEN and CDR2 as SYDVKM. The CDR3 contains 12 residues. On the day of bone marrow donation, the related graft donor provided peripheral blood. The TCR originated in a girl aged 5-17 years in good health, CMV-negative, and a related stem cell transplant donor. The sequencing sample was made of PBMCs. The rearrangement links TRBV28 to TRBJ2-7; the D is unclear. CDR3: CASSGGSYEQYF. Written as DNA, the CDR3 is TGTGCCAGCAGCGGCGGATCCTACGAGCAGTACTTC.